Sequencing of this T cell receptor (beta chain) was carried out in a study of OX40 agonist ivuxolimab in advanced cancers. Study-wide context: An agonistic human IgG2 monoclonal antibody against OX40 (CD134) was given.

Study-wide results and caveats: Patients who responded partially at 0.1-3.0 mg/kg showed clonal expansion ranking among the lowest. Clones of CD4+ and CD8+ blood T cells grew by week 6 at doses of 0.1 to 3.0 mg/kg.

The CDR3 covers 15 residues. V lost 1 base and J 10 bases, leaving 14 bases between the germline ends. Germline loops: CDR1 SGHAT, CDR2 FQDESV (reference sequence). The table came from immunoSEQ multiplex PCR; TCRdb's copy has only in-frame clones and leaves some out. The table has under 80,000 clones, roughly 90% seen once. Worth noting for this clone: Its antigen is not identified.

The receptor's source is an adult with an advanced solid tumor such as melanoma, head and neck, liver or kidney cancer. This material consisted of CD4+ or CD8+ T cells sorted from blood, taken in a trial of the OX40 agonist ivuxolimab. The chain is built from TRBV11-1 and TRBJ1-6; TRBD1 is a possible D gene (6 bases). DNA for the CDR3: TGTGCCAGCAGCTTAGACCCAGCTGGACAGTCACCCCTCCACTTT. The encoded protein is CASSLDPAGQSPLHF.